A selection of T cell receptor beta chains follows, all from one sample in a study of blood T cells in healthy people across ages. TCRdb fed the 5' RACE reads into MiXCR, producing one record per CDR3 protein. Of fewer than 900,000 distinct CDR3 sequences in the sample, about 42% are singletons; the top ten hold 20% to 25%. The sample taken for sequencing was blood. All receptors derive from a woman aged 55-69 years in good health. Each CDR3 is given with its conserved first and last residue. The order of the fields is V gene, D gene, J gene, clone size, CDR3 protein. A D gene is named only where the DNA matches it firmly. The listing skips clone size in some rows; elsewhere it reads once, few, many or a size class.

TRBV12-3/TRBV12-4	-	TRBJ1-1	-	CASSLQAVNTEAFF
TRBV20-1	-	TRBJ1-1	-	CSAFYLTEAFF
TRBV29-1	TRBD2	TRBJ2-7	few	CSASGLAGVGYEQYF
TRBV10-1	-	TRBJ2-5	-	CASSESTAEKETQYF
TRBV20-1	-	TRBJ1-2	-	CSASSGERGYTF
TRBV9	TRBD2	TRBJ2-3	-	CDSSVGPGGADTQYF
TRBV25-1	-	TRBJ2-7	-	CASSESGSAGYEQYF
TRBV4-3	-	TRBJ1-2	-	CASSQDVSQGRHYGYTF
TRBV4-2	TRBD1	TRBJ2-7	many	CASSQDYSWTGAIGEQYF
TRBV3-1	-	TRBJ2-1	-	CASSLTGLHNEQFF
TRBV5-1	TRBD2	TRBJ2-1	-	CASTSGGADNEQFF
TRBV20-1	TRBD2	TRBJ2-1	-	CSARDPASGVHDEQFF
TRBV6-2/TRBV6-3	-	TRBJ2-3	-	CASSAYGPYAADTQYF
TRBV19	-	-	-	CASSISLEQGVFHEQYF
TRBV11-2	-	TRBJ2-2	-	CASSKRVLLANTGELFF
TRBV4-2	-	-	-	CASSQAPGMYEQYF
TRBV20-1	TRBD2	TRBJ2-7	few	CTTSGGSDEQYF
TRBV20-1	-	TRBJ2-3	-	CSAPLTDTQYF
TRBV20-1	-	TRBJ2-1	-	CSARKSGALGNEQFF